Below are 10 T cell receptor beta chains sequenced from a single sample in a study of radiotherapy plus CTLA-4 blockade in lung cancer (dated by TCRdb to between 2018 and 2020). Library prep was done by the immunoSEQ multiplex PCR assay. Imported from immuneACCESS, the table was reduced by TCRdb to in-frame sequences with V and J called. These copies leave out some clones; in studies compared against another copy, an unresolved V gene accounts for under half, and the cause of the remainder is not known. The sample includes tens of thousands of clones, with roughly four fifths observed a single time. The leading ten clones occupy roughly 17% of the sample. The sequencing here drew on peripheral blood, taken from a patient treated with radiotherapy plus ipilimumab. These receptors were collected from a human donor with non-small cell lung cancer who had a complete response to radiotherapy plus ipilimumab.

The V gene is TRBV30, the J gene TRBJ2-1; 8 positions agree with TRBD2. Germline V gene sequence: CDR1 GTSNPN, CDR2 SVGIG (reference sequence). The CDR3 spans 15 residues. After removal of 0 bases from V and 6 bases from J, the junction contained 7 bases not matched to a gene. Here the CDR3 DNA reads TGTGCCTGGAGTGTAGGGCTAGCGGGTCGCAATGAGCAGTTCTTC. Its protein product is CAWSVGLAGRNEQFF.

The J gene is TRBJ1-5, the V gene TRBV4-1; no definite D call. V was pared by 0 bases and J by 1 base, with 10 bases between. Germline CDR1 and CDR2: MGHRA and YSYEKL. This CDR3 region has 16 residues. The CDR3: CASSQEEGISNQPQHF. The CDR3 DNA reads TGCGCCAGCAGCCAAGAAGAGGGAATCAGCAATCAGCCCCAGCATTTT.

The gene calls are TRBV19 and TRBJ2-3; 11 bases are a match to TRBD2. The germline V gene has CDR1 LNHDA and CDR2 SQIVND (reference sequence). V lost 4 bases, J lost 0 bases, and 6 bases stayed unmatched. The CDR3 consists of 17 residues. CDR3 nucleotide sequence: TGTGCCAGTAGTAGGGGGACTAGCGGCTCTAGCACAGATACGCAGTATTTT. It encodes CASSRGTSGSSTDTQYF.

This sequence joins TRBV19 and TRBJ2-7; 12 bases match TRBD2. Germline lookup yields CDR1 LNHDA and CDR2 SQIVND (reference sequence). V gave up 9 bases and J gave up 7 bases; unmatched junction bases: 10. This CDR3 has 14 amino acids. The CDR3 nucleotides are TGTGCCAGGCACACACTAGCGGGAGGCTGTGAGCAGTACGTC. Protein sequence: CARHTLAGGCEQYV.

V usage is TRBV28 and J usage is TRBJ2-1, with 9 nucleotides matching TRBD2. V lost 11 bases, J lost 4 bases, and 12 bases stayed unmatched. The CDR3 is made up of 15 amino acids. CDR1 is MDHEN, CDR2 SYDVKM, per germline. CDR3 bases: TGTGCCGGCGGGGGGGTGCCGGGGGATTACAATGAGCAGTTCTTC. It yields the protein CAGGGVPGDYNEQFF.

The chain uses TRBV7-2 and TRBJ1-4; 8 bases are shared with TRBD1. V trimming: 1 base; J trimming: 7 bases; junction bases outside the gene matches: 5. Germline-derived CDR1 and CDR2 are SGHTA and FQGNSA. The CDR3 extends over 15 amino acids. CDR3 coding DNA: TGTGCCAGCAGCTTAGGTCAGGGACAGGTTGAAAAACTGTTTTTT. Protein product: CASSLGQGQVEKLFF.

There are a few counts of this clone. The V and J genes are TRBV30 and TRBJ1-1; no clear D gene. This CDR3 region has 13 residues. V was trimmed by 0 bases and J by 1 base, leaving 6 bases between them. Germline lookup yields CDR1 GTSNPN and CDR2 SVGIG (reference sequence). DNA of the CDR3: TGTGCCTGGAGTGTATCACAGAACACTGAAGCTTTCTTT. It specifies CAWSVSQNTEAFF.

The J gene is TRBJ2-7, the V gene TRBV5-1, with D perhaps TRBD1 (6 bases). The germline V and J ends were trimmed by 0 bases and 2 bases, with 9 bases remaining between them. The CDR3 is 14 residues long. Germline loops: CDR1 SGHRS, CDR2 YFSETQ. For the CDR3, the DNA is TGCGCCAGCAGCTTGGAACAGGGCGCCTACGAGCAGTACTTC. The encoded protein is CASSLEQGAYEQYF.

V is TRBV30 and J is TRBJ2-1; TRBD1 matches at 11 bases. The CDR3 is 15 amino acids. In germline, CDR1 is GTSNPN, CDR2 SVGIG (reference sequence). Trimming removed 2 bases from V and 6 bases from J; junction bases left unmatched: 6. CDR3 amino acids: CAWSPGQGASNEQFF. The CDR3 DNA reads TGTGCCTGGAGTCCCGGACAGGGGGCGAGCAATGAGCAGTTCTTC.

The chain carries TRBV6-5 and TRBJ2-7; TRBD1 aligns across 9 bases. The CDR3 totals 15 residues. V gave up 6 bases and J gave up 7 bases; unmatched junction bases: 13. Germline values: CDR1 MNHEY, CDR2 SVGAGI. CDR3 nucleotide sequence: TGTGCCAGCAGCGATCCGGGGACAGGGAGGGTAGAGCAGTACTTC. Encoded protein: CASSDPGTGRVEQYF.